Below, one TCR beta chain is given with its context. The data originate from a study of technical replicates of blood from four donors. Repertoires were generated with immunoSEQ multiplex PCR, while TCRdb's copy carries only in-frame clones and drops some. The sample holds around 71,000 clones, 80% to 95% seen once. CDR1 and CDR2 from the germline V gene are SNHLY and FYNNEI. V lost 10 bases, J lost 7 bases, and 7 bases stayed unmatched. This CDR3 contains 13 residues. Sequencing was done on a sample of T cells isolated from PBMCs. V gene TRBV2 combines with J gene TRBJ1-2; TRBD1 matches 12 bases. The receptor was derived from a human donor in good health. The CDR3 DNA follows: TGTGCCACGACGGGACAGGGGGCGATTGGCTACACCTTC. As protein: CATTGQGAIGYTF.